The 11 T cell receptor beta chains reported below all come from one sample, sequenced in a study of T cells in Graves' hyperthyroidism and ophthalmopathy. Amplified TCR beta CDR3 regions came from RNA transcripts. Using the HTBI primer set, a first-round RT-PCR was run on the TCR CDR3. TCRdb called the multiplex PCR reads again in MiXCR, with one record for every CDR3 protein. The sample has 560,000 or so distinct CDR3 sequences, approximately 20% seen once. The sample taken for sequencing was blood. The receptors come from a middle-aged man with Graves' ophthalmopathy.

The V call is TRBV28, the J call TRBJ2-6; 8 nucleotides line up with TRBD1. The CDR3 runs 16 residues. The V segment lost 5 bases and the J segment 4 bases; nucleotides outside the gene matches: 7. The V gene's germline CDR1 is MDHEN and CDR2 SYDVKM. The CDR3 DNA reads TGTGCCAGCAGTCCCAAGGACAGGGCCGGGGCCAACGTCCTGACTTTC. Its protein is CASSPKDRAGANVLTF.

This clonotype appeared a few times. Here the CDR3 DNA reads TGTGCCAGCAGGACCAGGACCGGCCTAACCGGGGAGCTGTTTTTT. Translation: CASRTRTGLTGELFF. The chain combines TRBV12-3 or TRBV12-4 with TRBJ2-2, with D unclear. The CDR3 totals 15 residues. Trimming pared 6 bases from V and 5 bases from J, leaving 16 bases between.

The CDR3 DNA reads TGTGCCAGTAGTACCCTCAGGTTGTCCTACAATGAGCAGTTCTTC. Protein sequence: CASSTLRLSYNEQFF. The rearrangement joins TRBV19 to TRBJ2-1; D gene uncertain. CDR1 and CDR2 from the germline V gene are LNHDA and SQIVND (reference sequence). The CDR3 is 15 residues long. V shed 4 bases and J shed 1 base, with 11 bases lying between them.

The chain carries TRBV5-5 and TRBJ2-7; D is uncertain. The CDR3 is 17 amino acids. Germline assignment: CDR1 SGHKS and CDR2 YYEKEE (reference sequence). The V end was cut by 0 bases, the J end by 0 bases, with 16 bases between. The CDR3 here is CASSLVSGHSDSYEQYF. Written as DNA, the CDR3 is TGTGCCAGCAGCTTGGTGTCAGGCCATTCAGACTCCTACGAGCAGTACTTC.

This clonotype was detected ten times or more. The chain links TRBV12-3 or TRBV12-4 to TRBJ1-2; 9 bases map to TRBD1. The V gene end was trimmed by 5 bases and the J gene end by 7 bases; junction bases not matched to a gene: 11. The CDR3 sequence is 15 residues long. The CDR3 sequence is CASSKRDRAYVGYTF. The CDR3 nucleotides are TGTGCCAGCAGTAAGCGGGACAGGGCCTATGTTGGCTACACCTTC.

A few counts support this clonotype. CDR3 protein: CASSPGTSGNEQYF. Here the CDR3 DNA reads TGTGCCAGCAGCCCCGGGACTAGCGGTAACGAGCAGTACTTC. This chain uses TRBV7-2 with TRBJ2-7; 11 bases are shared with TRBD2. Germline trimming cut 5 bases from V and 5 bases from J; bases unmatched to any gene: 5. From germline, CDR1 is SGHTA and CDR2 FQGNSA. The CDR3 spans 14 residues. Complete variable domain (other parts from reference TRBV7-2 and TRBJ2-7): GAGVSQSPSNKVTEKGKDVELRCDPISGHTALYWYRQSLGQGLEFLIYFQGNSAPDKSGLPSDRFSAERTGGSVSTLTIQRTQQEDSAVYLCASSPGTSGNEQYFGPGTRLTVT.

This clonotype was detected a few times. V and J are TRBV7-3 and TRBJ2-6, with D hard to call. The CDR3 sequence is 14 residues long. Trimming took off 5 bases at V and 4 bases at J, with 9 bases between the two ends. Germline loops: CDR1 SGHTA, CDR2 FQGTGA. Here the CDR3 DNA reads TGTGCCAGCAGCCCCCCCCTAGGGGCCAACGTCCTGACTTTC. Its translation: CASSPPLGANVLTF.

This CDR3 reads CASSLRSEQGDRKLDEQYF. The CDR3, as DNA: TGTGCCAGCAGCTTAAGGTCAGAACAGGGGGACCGAAAACTGGACGAGCAGTACTTC. The chain carries TRBV7-3 and TRBJ2-7; TRBD1 matches 8 bases. The CDR3 contains 19 residues. Germline loops: CDR1 SGHTA, CDR2 FQGTGA. Germline trimming cut 1 base from V and 5 bases from J; bases unmatched to any gene: 19.

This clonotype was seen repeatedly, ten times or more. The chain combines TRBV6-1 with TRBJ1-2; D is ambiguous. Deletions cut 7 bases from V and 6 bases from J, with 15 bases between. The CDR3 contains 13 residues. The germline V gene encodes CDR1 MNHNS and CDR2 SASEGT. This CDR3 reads CASTVGIFNGYTF. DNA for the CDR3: TGTGCCAGCACTGTGGGAATATTTAATGGCTACACCTTC.

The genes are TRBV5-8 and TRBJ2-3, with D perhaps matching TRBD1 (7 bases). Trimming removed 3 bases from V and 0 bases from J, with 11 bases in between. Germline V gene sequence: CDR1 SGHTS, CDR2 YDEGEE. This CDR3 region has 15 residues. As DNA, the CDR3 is TGTGCCAGCAGCTCGACAGGGACTAGCACAGATACGCAGTATTTT. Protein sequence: CASSSTGTSTDTQYF.

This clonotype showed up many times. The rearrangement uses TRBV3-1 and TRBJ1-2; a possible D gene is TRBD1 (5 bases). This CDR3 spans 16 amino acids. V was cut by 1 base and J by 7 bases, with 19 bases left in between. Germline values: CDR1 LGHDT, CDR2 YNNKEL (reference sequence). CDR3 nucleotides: TGTGCCAGCAGCCAAGGAGTGGGCAGGGAAGTCAGTGGCTACACCTTC. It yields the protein CASSQGVGREVSGYTF. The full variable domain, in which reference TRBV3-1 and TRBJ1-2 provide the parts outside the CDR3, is DTAVSQTPKYLVTQMGNDKSIKCEQNLGHDTMYWYKQDSKKFLKIMFSYNNKELIINETVPNRFSPKSPDKAHLNLHINSLELGDSAVYFCASSQGVGREVSGYTFGSGTRLTVV.